Reported below is one TCR beta chain. The data originate from a study of OX40 agonist ivuxolimab in advanced cancers. Assay used: immunoSEQ multiplex PCR; TCRdb lists only in-frame clones, some missing. The repertoire consists of under 90,000 clones, with approximately 89% occurring once and the leading ten covering about 0.2%. V shed 2 bases, J shed 5 bases, and the junction held 8 bases outside the gene matches. The CDR3 has 15 residues. Germline V gene sequence: CDR1 SEHNR, CDR2 FQNEAQ (reference sequence). This chain connects TRBV7-9 to TRBJ2-5, with 7 bases aligning to TRBD2. The sequenced sample was CD4+ or CD8+ T cells sorted from blood, obtained in a trial of the OX40 agonist ivuxolimab. The source is an adult with an advanced solid tumor such as melanoma, head and neck, liver or kidney cancer. The CDR3: CASSLWSGRQETQYF. The CDR3 DNA sequence: TGTGCCAGCAGCTTATGGTCCGGGAGGCAGGAGACCCAGTACTTC.